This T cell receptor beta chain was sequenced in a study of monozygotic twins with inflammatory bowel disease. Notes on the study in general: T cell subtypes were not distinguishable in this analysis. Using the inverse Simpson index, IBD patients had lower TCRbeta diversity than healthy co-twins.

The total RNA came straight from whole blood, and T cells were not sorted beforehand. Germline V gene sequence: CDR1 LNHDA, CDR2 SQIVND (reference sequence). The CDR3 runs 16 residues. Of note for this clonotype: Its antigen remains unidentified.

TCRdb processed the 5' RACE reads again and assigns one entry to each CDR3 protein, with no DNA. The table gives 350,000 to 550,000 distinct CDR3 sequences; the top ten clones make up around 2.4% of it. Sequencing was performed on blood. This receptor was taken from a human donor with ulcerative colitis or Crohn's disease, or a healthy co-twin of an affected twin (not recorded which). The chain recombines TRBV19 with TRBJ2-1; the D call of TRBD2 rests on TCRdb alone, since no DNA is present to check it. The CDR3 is CASSTPRAGSGNEQFF.